The 10 T cell receptor beta chains given below trace back to one sample, sequenced in a study of CD8+ T cells in alopecia areata. Treatment indicated: oral pan-JAK inhibitor, 5-10 mg twice daily. It was cDNA, reverse transcribed from extracted RNA, that served as the sequencing template. The assay was immunoSEQ multiplex PCR, and TCRdb's table has in-frame clones only and misses some. Of 150,000 to 200,000 clones listed, about 60% are singletons. The sequencing here drew on CD4+ T cells sorted from blood, taken at week 24, from a patient treated with tofacitinib. All receptors come from a human donor with alopecia areata.

The chain couples TRBV7-9 to TRBJ1-1, with D possibly matching TRBD1 (5 bases). V lost 1 base and J lost 4, with 13 bases in between. Germline V lookup: CDR1 SEHNR, CDR2 FQNEAQ (reference sequence). This CDR3 region has 15 residues. CDR3 bases: TGTGCCAGCAGCTTAGACTCAGGGATGGGCACTGAAGCTTTCTTT. The encoded protein is CASSLDSGMGTEAFF. The full variable domain, its missing parts supplied by reference TRBV7-9 and TRBJ1-1, is DTGVSQNPRHKITKRGQNVTFRCDPISEHNRLYWYRQTLGQGPEFLTYFQNEAQLEKSRLLSDRFSAERPKGSFSTLEIQRTEQGDSAMYLCASSLDSGMGTEAFFGQGTRLTVV.

CDR3 nucleotide sequence: TGTGCCAGCAGTGACCGTGGCAATCAGCCCCAGCATTTT. Translated: CASSDRGNQPQHF. J is TRBJ1-5 and V is TRBV25-1; D call uncertain. Looked up from germline, CDR1 is MGHDK and CDR2 is SYGVNS. There are 13 residues in the CDR3. V was shortened by 3 bases and J by 2 bases, with 5 bases between the two germline ends.

This chain links TRBV7-2 with TRBJ1-6; 8 nucleotides align to TRBD1. V trimming: 4 bases; J trimming: 9 bases; junction bases outside the gene matches: 8. Germline CDR1 is SGHTA and CDR2 is FQGNSA. There are 15 residues in the CDR3. CDR3 nucleotides: TGTGCCAGCAGCTCTCGGACAGGGATGGGTTCACCCCTCCACTTT. This encodes CASSSRTGMGSPLHF.

This clone was recorded once. The chain recombines TRBV2 with TRBJ2-1; 7 bases are shared with TRBD2. This CDR3 has 10 residues. CDR1 is SNHLY, CDR2 FYNNEI, per germline. Losses at the gene ends were 6 bases for V and 12 bases for J; bases not matched to a gene: 2. The CDR3 loop reads CASSLAGQFF. The CDR3 DNA reads TGTGCCAGCAGCTTAGCGGGGCAGTTCTTC.

In this sample, this clone turned up once. V is TRBV27 and J is TRBJ2-7; D might be TRBD2 (5 bases). Trimming took 1 base from V and 2 from J, leaving 9 bases between them. The CDR3 contains 14 residues. Germline CDR1 is MNHEY and CDR2 is SMNVEV (reference sequence). The CDR3 nucleotides read TGTGCCAGCAGTTTATACGGGAAAGCCTACGAGCAGTACTTC. Its protein is CASSLYGKAYEQYF.

V and J are TRBV29-1 and TRBJ1-2; 8 bases map to TRBD1. CDR3 size: 15 residues. The V gene's germline CDR1 is SQVTM and CDR2 ANQGSEA. Trimming at V came to 1 base and at J to 6 bases, leaving 10 bases not matched to a gene. The CDR3, as DNA: TGCAGCGTTGAAGCATCATCCGACAGGGGAAATGGCTACACCTTC. This gives the protein CSVEASSDRGNGYTF.

The chain employs TRBV7-2 and TRBJ1-2; D may be TRBD1 (6 bases). The CDR3 has 14 amino acids. V lost 7 bases, J lost 3 bases, and 15 bases lay in between. Germline values: CDR1 SGHTA, CDR2 FQGNSA. CDR3 nucleotides: TGTGCCAGCAAGGCAGGGGAGGAATACTATGGCTACACCTTC. Translated, it gives CASKAGEEYYGYTF.

The chain combines TRBV5-1 with TRBJ1-2; the D is unclear. V lost 4 bases and J 8 bases, leaving 9 bases between the germline ends. Germline assignment: CDR1 SGHRS and CDR2 YFSETQ. The CDR3 extends over 11 amino acids. As DNA, the CDR3 is TGCGCCAGCAGCGGACTTAGCGGCTACACCTTC. Residues: CASSGLSGYTF. The whole variable domain, remainder taken from reference TRBV5-1 and TRBJ1-2, is KAGVTQTPRYLIKTRGQQVTLSCSPISGHRSVSWYQQTPGQGLQFLFEYFSETQRNKGNFPGRFSGRQFSNSRSEMNVSTLELGDSALYLCASSGLSGYTFGSGTRLTVV.

The chain carries TRBV30 and TRBJ1-6; TRBD1 is a possible D gene (6 bases). Germline CDR1 GTSNPN, CDR2 SVGIG (reference sequence). The CDR3 is 14 amino acids. Between the trimmed V and J ends, which lost 1 base and 6 bases, there was a span of 10 bases. This chain's CDR3 is CAWSGGQINSPLHF. Written as DNA, the CDR3 is TGTGCCTGGAGTGGCGGACAGATTAATTCACCCCTCCACTTT.

The chain uses TRBV25-1 and TRBJ1-5; 9 bases line up with TRBD1. The length of the CDR3 is 14 residues. In germline, CDR1 is MGHDK, CDR2 SYGVNS. Germline trimming cut 3 bases from V and 6 bases from J; bases unmatched to any gene: 3. CDR3 bases: TGTGCCAGCAGTGACCGGACAGGGGCTCAGCCCCAGCATTTT. Translated, it gives CASSDRTGAQPQHF. The full variable domain, its missing parts supplied by reference TRBV25-1 and TRBJ1-5, is EADIYQTPRYLVIGTGKKITLECSQTMGHDKMYWYQQDPGMELHLIHYSYGVNSTEKGDLSSESTVSRIRTEHFPLTLESARPSHTSQYLCASSDRTGAQPQHFGDGTRLSIL.